This T cell receptor beta chain was captured in a study of T cells of healthy individuals. From the 5' RACE reads, TCRdb called clonotypes with MiXCR, one entry per CDR3 protein. The table shows 40,000 to 60,000 distinct CDR3 sequences, with 14% to 15% occurring only once. The CDR3 is 16 residues long. Deletions cut 5 bases from V and 0 bases from J, with 13 bases between. The germline V gene encodes CDR1 LNHDA and CDR2 SQIVND (reference sequence). The chain carries TRBV19 and TRBJ2-2, with TRBD1 as a possible D gene (6 bases). The receptor was isolated from a human donor in good health. The CDR3 nucleotides read TGTGCCAGTAGTGCACCGACAGGTGCGAACACCGGGGAGCTGTTTTTT. The encoded protein is CASSAPTGANTGELFF.